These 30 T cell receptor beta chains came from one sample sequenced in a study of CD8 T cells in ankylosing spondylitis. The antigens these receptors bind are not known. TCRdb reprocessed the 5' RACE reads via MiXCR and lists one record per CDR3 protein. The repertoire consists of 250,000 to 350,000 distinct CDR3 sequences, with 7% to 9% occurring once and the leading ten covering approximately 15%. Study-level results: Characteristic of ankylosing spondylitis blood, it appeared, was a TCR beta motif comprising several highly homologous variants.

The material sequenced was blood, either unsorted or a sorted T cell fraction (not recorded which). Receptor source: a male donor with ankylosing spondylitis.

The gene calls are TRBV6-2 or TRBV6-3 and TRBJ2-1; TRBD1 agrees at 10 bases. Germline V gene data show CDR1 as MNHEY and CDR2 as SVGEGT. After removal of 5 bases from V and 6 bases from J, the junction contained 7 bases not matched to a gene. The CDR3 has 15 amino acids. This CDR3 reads CASSRGQGLGNEQFF. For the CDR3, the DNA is TGTGCCAGCAGTCGGGGACAGGGGCTGGGCAATGAGCAGTTCTTC.

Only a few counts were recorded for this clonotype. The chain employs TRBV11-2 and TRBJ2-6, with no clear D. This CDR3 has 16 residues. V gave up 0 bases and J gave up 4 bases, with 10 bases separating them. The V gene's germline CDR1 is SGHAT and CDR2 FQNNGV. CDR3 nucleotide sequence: TGTGCCAGCAGCTTAGATTCCCTCTTAGGGGCCAACGTCCTGACTTTC. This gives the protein CASSLDSLLGANVLTF.

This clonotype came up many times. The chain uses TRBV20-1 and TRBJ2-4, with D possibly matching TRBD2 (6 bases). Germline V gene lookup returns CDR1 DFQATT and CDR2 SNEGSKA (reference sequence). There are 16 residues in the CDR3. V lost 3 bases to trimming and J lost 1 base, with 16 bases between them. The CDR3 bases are TGCAGTGCTAGGGGCAGCGGCGGGATGGCCAAAAACATTCAGTACTTC. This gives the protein CSARGSGGMAKNIQYF.

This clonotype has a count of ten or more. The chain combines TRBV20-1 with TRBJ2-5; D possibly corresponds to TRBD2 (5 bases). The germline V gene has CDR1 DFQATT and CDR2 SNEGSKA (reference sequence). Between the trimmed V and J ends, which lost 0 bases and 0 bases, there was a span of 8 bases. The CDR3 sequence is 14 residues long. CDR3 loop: CSAREGRNQETQYF. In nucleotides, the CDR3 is TGCAGTGCTAGAGAGGGGAGAAACCAAGAGACCCAGTACTTC.

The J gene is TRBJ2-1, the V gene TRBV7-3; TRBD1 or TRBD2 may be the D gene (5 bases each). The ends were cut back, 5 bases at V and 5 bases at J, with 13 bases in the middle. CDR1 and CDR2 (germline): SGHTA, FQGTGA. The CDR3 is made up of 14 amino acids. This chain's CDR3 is CASSPTGGNNEQFF. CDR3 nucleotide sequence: TGTGCCAGCAGCCCGACTGGGGGTAACAATGAGCAGTTCTTC.

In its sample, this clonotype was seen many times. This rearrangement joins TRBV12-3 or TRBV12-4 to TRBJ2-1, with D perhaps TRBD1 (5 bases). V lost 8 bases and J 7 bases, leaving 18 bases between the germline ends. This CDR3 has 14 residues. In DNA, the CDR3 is TGTGCCAGCGTGAAGGGGTTCGAGAAGAATGAGCAGTTCTTC. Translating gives CASVKGFEKNEQFF.

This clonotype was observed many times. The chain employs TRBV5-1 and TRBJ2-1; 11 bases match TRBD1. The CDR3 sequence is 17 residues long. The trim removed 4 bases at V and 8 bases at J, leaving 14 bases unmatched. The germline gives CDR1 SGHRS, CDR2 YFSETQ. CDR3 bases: TGCGCCAGCAGCCCCTGGGACAGGGGGTCGTCTGGGTATGAGCAGTTCTTC. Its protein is CASSPWDRGSSGYEQFF.

The CDR3 sequence: CASSLMGGRPNEQFF. As DNA, the CDR3 is TGTGCCAGCAGCTTAATGGGCGGACGCCCCAATGAGCAGTTCTTC. The genes are TRBV7-3 and TRBJ2-1, with D hard to call. V was cut by 1 base and J by 6 bases, with 13 bases left in between. The CDR3 runs 15 residues. Germline CDR1 and CDR2: SGHTA and FQGTGA.

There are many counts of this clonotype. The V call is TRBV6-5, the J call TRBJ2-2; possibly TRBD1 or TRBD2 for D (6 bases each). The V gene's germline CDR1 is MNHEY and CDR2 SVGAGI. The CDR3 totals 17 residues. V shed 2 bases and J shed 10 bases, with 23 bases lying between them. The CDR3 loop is CASSYEGGRRIESELFF. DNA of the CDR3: TGTGCCAGCAGTTACGAAGGGGGGAGGCGCATTGAGTCGGAGCTGTTTTTT.

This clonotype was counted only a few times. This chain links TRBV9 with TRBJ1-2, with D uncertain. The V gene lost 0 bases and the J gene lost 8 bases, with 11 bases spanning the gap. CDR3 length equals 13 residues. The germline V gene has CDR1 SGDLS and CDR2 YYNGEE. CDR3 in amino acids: CASSVATDGGYTF. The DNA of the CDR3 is TGTGCCAGCAGCGTAGCGACTGATGGAGGCTACACCTTC.

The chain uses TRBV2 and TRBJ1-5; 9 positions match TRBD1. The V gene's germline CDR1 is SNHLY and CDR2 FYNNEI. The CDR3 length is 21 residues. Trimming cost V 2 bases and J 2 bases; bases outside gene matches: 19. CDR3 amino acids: CASSETRTGTGFQRGNQPQHF. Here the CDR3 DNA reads TGTGCCAGCAGTGAAACAAGAACCGGGACAGGGTTCCAAAGGGGCAATCAGCCCCAGCATTTT.

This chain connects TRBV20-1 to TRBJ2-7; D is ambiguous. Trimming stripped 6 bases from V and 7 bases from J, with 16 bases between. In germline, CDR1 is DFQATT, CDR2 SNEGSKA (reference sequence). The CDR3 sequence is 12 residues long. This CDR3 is CSAAWGIGEQYF. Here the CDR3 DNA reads TGCAGTGCGGCCTGGGGTATTGGGGAGCAGTACTTC.

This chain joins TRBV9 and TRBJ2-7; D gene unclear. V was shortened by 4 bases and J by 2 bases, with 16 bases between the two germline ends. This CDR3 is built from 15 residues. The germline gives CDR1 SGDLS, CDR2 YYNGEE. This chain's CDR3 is CASSPRPGPTYEQYF. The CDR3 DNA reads TGTGCCAGCAGCCCAAGACCGGGCCCTACCTACGAGCAGTACTTC.

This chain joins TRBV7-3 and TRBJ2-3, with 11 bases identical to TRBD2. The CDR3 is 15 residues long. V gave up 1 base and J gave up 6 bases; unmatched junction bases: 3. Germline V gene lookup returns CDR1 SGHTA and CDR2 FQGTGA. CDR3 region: CASSLIAGGPDTQYF. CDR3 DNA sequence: TGTGCCAGCAGCTTAATAGCGGGAGGGCCGGATACGCAGTATTTT.

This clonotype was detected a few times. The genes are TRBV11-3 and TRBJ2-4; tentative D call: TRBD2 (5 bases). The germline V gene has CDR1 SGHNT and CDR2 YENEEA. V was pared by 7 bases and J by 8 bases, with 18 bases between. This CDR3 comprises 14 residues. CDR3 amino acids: CASTVEPSRDIQYF. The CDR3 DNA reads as TGTGCCAGCACCGTCGAGCCGTCGAGGGACATTCAGTACTTC.

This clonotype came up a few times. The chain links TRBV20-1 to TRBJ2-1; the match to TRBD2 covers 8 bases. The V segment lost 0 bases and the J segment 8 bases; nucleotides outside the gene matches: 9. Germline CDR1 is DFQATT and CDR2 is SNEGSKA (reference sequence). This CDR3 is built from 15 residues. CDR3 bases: TGCAGTGCTAGAGATTCGGCGGGAGGATTGGATGAGCAGTTCTTC. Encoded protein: CSARDSAGGLDEQFF.

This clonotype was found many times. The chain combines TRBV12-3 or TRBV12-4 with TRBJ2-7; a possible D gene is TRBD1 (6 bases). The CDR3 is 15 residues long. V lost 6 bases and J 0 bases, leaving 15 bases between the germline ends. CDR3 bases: TGTGCCAGCAGCTATCACAGGGATAGCTCCTACGAGCAGTACTTC. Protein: CASSYHRDSSYEQYF.

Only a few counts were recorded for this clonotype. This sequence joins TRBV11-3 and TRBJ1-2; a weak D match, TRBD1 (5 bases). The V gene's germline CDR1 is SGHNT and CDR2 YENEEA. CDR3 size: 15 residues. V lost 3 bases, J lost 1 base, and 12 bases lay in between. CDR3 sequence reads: CASSLLRGGNYGYTF. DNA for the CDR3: TGTGCCAGCAGCTTGTTAAGGGGCGGTAACTATGGCTACACCTTC.

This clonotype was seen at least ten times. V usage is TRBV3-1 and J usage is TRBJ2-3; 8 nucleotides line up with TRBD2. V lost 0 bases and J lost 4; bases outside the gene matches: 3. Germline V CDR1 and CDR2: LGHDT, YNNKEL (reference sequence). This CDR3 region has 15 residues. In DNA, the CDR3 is TGTGCCAGCAGCCAAGACAGCGGGAGAGCAGATACGCAGTATTTT. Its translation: CASSQDSGRADTQYF.

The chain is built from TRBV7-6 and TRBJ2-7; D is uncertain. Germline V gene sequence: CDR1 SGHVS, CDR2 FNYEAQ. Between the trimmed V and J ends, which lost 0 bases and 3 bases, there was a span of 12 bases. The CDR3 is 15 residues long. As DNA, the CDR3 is TGTGCCAGCAGCTTAGCGCCTAGTTACGGCTACGAGCAGTACTTC. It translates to CASSLAPSYGYEQYF.

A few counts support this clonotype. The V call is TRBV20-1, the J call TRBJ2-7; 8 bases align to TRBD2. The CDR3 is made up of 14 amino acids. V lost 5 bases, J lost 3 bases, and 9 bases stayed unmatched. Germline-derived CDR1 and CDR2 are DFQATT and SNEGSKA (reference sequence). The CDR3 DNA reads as TGCAGTGCTCCCTTTAGCGGGAAGGACTACGAGCAGTACTTC. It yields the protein CSAPFSGKDYEQYF.

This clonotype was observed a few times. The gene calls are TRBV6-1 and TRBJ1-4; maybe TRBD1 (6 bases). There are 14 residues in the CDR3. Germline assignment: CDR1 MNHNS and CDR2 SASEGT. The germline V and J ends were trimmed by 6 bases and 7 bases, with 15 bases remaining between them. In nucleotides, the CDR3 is TGTGCCAGCAGCGCTGGGGGGCGCGGTGAAAAACTGTTTTTT. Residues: CASSAGGRGEKLFF.

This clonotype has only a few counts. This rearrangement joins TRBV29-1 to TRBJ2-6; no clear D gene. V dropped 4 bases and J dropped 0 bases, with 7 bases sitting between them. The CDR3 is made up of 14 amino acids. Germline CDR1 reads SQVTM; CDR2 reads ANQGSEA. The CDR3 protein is CSVVVVSGANVLTF. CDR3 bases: TGCAGCGTTGTAGTAGTCTCTGGGGCCAACGTCCTGACTTTC.

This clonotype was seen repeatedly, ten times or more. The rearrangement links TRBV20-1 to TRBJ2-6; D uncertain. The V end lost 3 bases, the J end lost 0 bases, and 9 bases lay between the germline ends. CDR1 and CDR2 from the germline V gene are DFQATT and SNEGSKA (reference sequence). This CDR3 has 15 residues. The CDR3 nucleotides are TGCAGTGCTAGGGTCCCCGCCTCTGGGGCCAACGTCCTGACTTTC. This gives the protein CSARVPASGANVLTF.

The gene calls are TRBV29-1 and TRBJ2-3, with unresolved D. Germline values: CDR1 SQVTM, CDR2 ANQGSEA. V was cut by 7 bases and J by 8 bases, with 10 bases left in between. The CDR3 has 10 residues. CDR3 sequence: CSAQWVTQYF. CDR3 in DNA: TGCAGCGCCCAGTGGGTTACGCAGTATTTT.

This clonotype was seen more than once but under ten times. CDR3 sequence: CASSTLAGGPVGELFF. The CDR3 DNA follows: TGTGCCAGCAGCACCCTAGCGGGAGGGCCTGTCGGGGAGCTGTTTTTT. The rearrangement uses TRBV7-2 and TRBJ2-2; 12 bases fit TRBD2. V was pared by 5 bases and J by 7 bases, with 8 bases of the junction left unmatched. Per the germline V gene, CDR1 is SGHTA and CDR2 is FQGNSA. The CDR3 runs 16 residues.

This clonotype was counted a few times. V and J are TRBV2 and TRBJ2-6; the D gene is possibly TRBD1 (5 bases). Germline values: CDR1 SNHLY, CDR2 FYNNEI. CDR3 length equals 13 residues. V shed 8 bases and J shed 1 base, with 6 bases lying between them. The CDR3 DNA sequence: TGTGCCAGCCAGGGTTCTGGGGCCAACGTCCTGACTTTC. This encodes CASQGSGANVLTF. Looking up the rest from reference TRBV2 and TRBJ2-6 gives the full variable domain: EPEVTQTPSHQVTQMGQEVILRCVPISNHLYFYWYRQILGQKVEFLVSFYNNEISEKSEIFDDQFSVERPDGSNFTLKIRSTKLEDSAMYFCASQGSGANVLTFGAGSRLTVL.

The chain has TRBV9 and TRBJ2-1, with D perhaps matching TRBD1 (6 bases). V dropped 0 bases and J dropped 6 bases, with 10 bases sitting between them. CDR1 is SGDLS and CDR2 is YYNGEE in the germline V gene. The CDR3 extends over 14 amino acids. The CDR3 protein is CASSVGDIPNEQFF. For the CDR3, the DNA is TGTGCCAGCAGCGTAGGGGACATACCCAATGAGCAGTTCTTC.

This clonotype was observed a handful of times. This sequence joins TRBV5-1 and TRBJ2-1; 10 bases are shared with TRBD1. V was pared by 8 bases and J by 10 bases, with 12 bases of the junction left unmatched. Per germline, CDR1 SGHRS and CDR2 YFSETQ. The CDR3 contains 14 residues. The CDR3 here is CASFRDRGLGEQFF. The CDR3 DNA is TGCGCCAGTTTCCGGGACAGGGGATTAGGGGAGCAGTTCTTC. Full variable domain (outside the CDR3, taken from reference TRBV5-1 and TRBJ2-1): KAGVTQTPRYLIKTRGQQVTLSCSPISGHRSVSWYQQTPGQGLQFLFEYFSETQRNKGNFPGRFSGRQFSNSRSEMNVSTLELGDSALYLCASFRDRGLGEQFFGPGTRLTVL.

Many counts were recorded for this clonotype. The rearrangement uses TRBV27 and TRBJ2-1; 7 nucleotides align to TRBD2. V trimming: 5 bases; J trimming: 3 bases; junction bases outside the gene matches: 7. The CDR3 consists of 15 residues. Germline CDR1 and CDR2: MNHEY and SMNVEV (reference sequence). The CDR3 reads CASSPGLSRYNEQFF. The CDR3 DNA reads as TGTGCCAGCAGTCCGGGACTAAGCCGCTACAATGAGCAGTTCTTC.